Following are 20 T cell receptor beta chains from one sample sequenced in a study of cytomegalovirus exposure and HLA in healthy donors. A multiplex PCR was run with 60 Vbeta primers and 13 Jbeta primers. The data were produced by immunoSEQ multiplex PCR, yet TCRdb's version contains in-frame clones alone and is incomplete. The profile covers roughly 100,000 clones, with roughly 70% appearing a single time and 10% taken by the ten largest. The specimen was PBMCs. Every receptor here comes from a man between 45 and 60 years old in good health and CMV-seronegative.

The chain employs TRBV7-8 and TRBJ2-7, with a weak D call TRBD2 (6 bases). Germline V CDR1 and CDR2: SGHVS, FQNEAQ. CDR3 size: 12 residues. The V end lost 8 bases, the J end lost 0 bases, and 8 bases lay between the germline ends. The CDR3 loop is CASGGSSYEQYF. The CDR3 DNA reads as TGTGCCAGCGGGGGGAGCTCCTACGAGCAGTACTTC.

The CDR3 DNA sequence: TGTGCCTGGAGTGTGGAGGATATCACTGAAGCTTTCTTT. It specifies CAWSVEDITEAFF. V gene TRBV30 combines with J gene TRBJ1-1; unclear D gene. CDR3 length equals 13 residues. Germline V gene lookup returns CDR1 GTSNPN and CDR2 SVGIG (reference sequence). Trimming stripped 0 bases from V and 4 bases from J, with 9 bases between.

The J gene is TRBJ1-5, the V gene TRBV28; D ambiguous. Deletions cut 3 bases from V and 0 bases from J, with 6 bases between. The CDR3 runs to 14 residues. From germline, CDR1 is MDHEN and CDR2 SYDVKM. The CDR3 region has the DNA TGTGCCAGCAGTTTCGCAGGTAGCAATCAGCCCCAGCATTTT. Encoded protein: CASSFAGSNQPQHF.

The V call is TRBV2, the J call TRBJ2-7; 7 bases fit TRBD1. This CDR3 is 13 amino acids long. Per germline, CDR1 SNHLY and CDR2 FYNNEI. Losses at the gene ends were 2 bases for V and 3 bases for J; bases not matched to a gene: 1. CDR3 nucleotides: TGTGCCAGCAGTGAATACAGGGGCTACGAGCAGTACTTC. It yields the protein CASSEYRGYEQYF.

The chain carries TRBV9 and TRBJ2-2; 13 bases line up with TRBD2. CDR1 is SGDLS and CDR2 is YYNGEE in the germline V gene. The CDR3 spans 16 residues. Trimming cost V 0 bases and J 6 bases; bases outside gene matches: 2. This CDR3 reads CASSVGLAGGAGELFF. The DNA of the CDR3 is TGTGCCAGCAGCGTAGGACTAGCGGGAGGAGCCGGGGAGCTGTTTTTT.

V usage is TRBV13 and J usage is TRBJ2-3; D possibly corresponds to TRBD2 (5 bases). V was shortened by 0 bases and J by 2 bases, with 6 bases between the two germline ends. This CDR3 is 14 amino acids long. The germline V gene has CDR1 PRHDT and CDR2 FYEKMQ (reference sequence). The CDR3: CASSLGSATDTQYF. The CDR3 DNA follows: TGTGCCAGCAGCTTAGGTAGCGCCACAGATACGCAGTATTTT.

The V gene is TRBV2, the J gene TRBJ1-5; no clear D. Trimming stripped 1 base from V and 7 bases from J, with 14 bases between. The CDR3 runs to 15 residues. Germline CDR1 reads SNHLY; CDR2 reads FYNNEI. The CDR3 loop reads CASSEGPRNTQPQHF. CDR3 nucleotides: TGTGCCAGCAGTGAAGGCCCGCGCAATACCCAGCCCCAGCATTTT.

This clone has only a few counts. The rearrangement joins TRBV5-6 to TRBJ2-1; weak D call: TRBD2 (5 bases). Between the trimmed V and J ends, which lost 0 bases and 5 bases, there was a span of 9 bases. The CDR3 totals 14 residues. CDR1 is SGHDT and CDR2 is YYEEEE in the germline V gene. The DNA of the CDR3 is TGTGCCAGCAGCTTGGGTAGCGCCAACAATGAGCAGTTCTTC. As protein: CASSLGSANNEQFF. The full variable domain, rest sourced from reference TRBV5-6 and TRBJ2-1, is DAGVTQSPTHLIKTRGQQVTLRCSPKSGHDTVSWYQQALGQGPQFIFQYYEEEERQRGNFPDRFSGHQFPNYSSELNVNALLLGDSALYLCASSLGSANNEQFFGPGTRLTVL.

The rearrangement uses TRBV6-1 and TRBJ1-2; no clear D. Germline CDR1 reads MNHNS; CDR2 reads SASEGT. The V and J ends lost 5 bases and 5 bases respectively, with 9 bases between them. CDR3 length: 12 amino acids. The CDR3 spells CASSRTDYGYTF. CDR3 in DNA: TGTGCCAGCAGTCGGACTGATTATGGCTACACCTTC.

The rearrangement joins TRBV10-3 to TRBJ2-7; D possibly corresponds to TRBD1 (6 bases). The CDR3 sequence is 15 residues long. CDR1 and CDR2 from the germline V gene are ENHRY and SYGVKD. V lost 0 bases to trimming and J lost 4 bases, with 13 bases between them. CDR3 in DNA: TGTGCCATCAGTGAGTCTAGGACAGTAGGATACGAGCAGTACTTC. Translating gives CAISESRTVGYEQYF.

This chain connects TRBV28 to TRBJ1-2; D unresolved. The CDR3 is made up of 12 amino acids. The germline gives CDR1 MDHEN, CDR2 SYDVKM. The V end was cut by 4 bases, the J end by 7 bases, with 10 bases between. As DNA, the CDR3 is TGTGCCAGCAGTTCTGCGGGGTTTGGCTACACCTTC. Translating it yields CASSSAGFGYTF.

This sequence joins TRBV5-1 and TRBJ2-3; no reliable D call. V was cut by 5 bases and J by 2 bases, with 6 bases left in between. The CDR3 totals 12 residues. Germline lookup yields CDR1 SGHRS and CDR2 YFSETQ. The DNA for the CDR3 is TGCGCCAGCAGGGCTTACACAGATACGCAGTATTTT. It specifies CASRAYTDTQYF.

The chain couples TRBV14 to TRBJ2-7; 9 nucleotides match TRBD1. Germline V gene sequence: CDR1 SGHDN, CDR2 FVKESK. The CDR3 is 17 residues long. With 0 bases clipped from V and 5 bases from J, the junction kept 11 bases outside the gene matches. The CDR3 loop reads CASSQDRADRGKNEQYF. In nucleotides, the CDR3 is TGTGCCAGCAGCCAAGATCGAGCGGACAGGGGTAAGAACGAGCAGTACTTC.

This clone was picked up one time. The chain is built from TRBV10-3 and TRBJ1-2; perhaps TRBD1 as D (6 bases). This CDR3 is built from 16 residues. Between the trimmed V and J ends, which lost 3 bases and 8 bases, there was a span of 22 bases. Germline V gene lookup returns CDR1 ENHRY and CDR2 SYGVKD. The CDR3 bases are TGTGCCATCAGTGATATTGAGGGGGACACCGCCTTCGGCTACACCTTC. Protein: CAISDIEGDTAFGYTF.

This clone is medium-sized. The chain combines TRBV18 with TRBJ1-2, with D maybe TRBD1 (5 bases). V lost 1 base and J 4 bases, leaving 10 bases between the germline ends. The germline V gene has CDR1 KGHSH and CDR2 LQKENI. This CDR3 comprises 14 residues. The CDR3 reads CASSPLREVYGYTF. As DNA, the CDR3 is TGTGCCAGCTCACCACTCAGGGAGGTCTATGGCTACACCTTC.

Worth noting for this clone: Germline and junction disagree at one end, which may indicate a read error. Other DNA sequences in the sample encode the same CDR3. The genes are TRBV5-6 and TRBJ2-5, with D uncertain. Per the germline V gene, CDR1 is SGHDT and CDR2 is YYEEEE. This CDR3 spans 15 amino acids. The CDR3 is CASSFVITPQETQYF. The CDR3 DNA reads as TGTGCTAGCAGCTTCGTTATCACACCCCAAGAGACCCAGTACTTC.

J is TRBJ1-5 and V is TRBV7-6; 9 bases fit TRBD1. After removal of 8 bases from V and 5 bases from J, the junction contained 1 base not matched to a gene. The CDR3 contains 12 residues. Germline CDR1 reads SGHVS; CDR2 reads FNYEAQ. For the CDR3, the DNA is TGTGCCAGCCGGACAGGGGATCAGCCCCAGCATTTT. Residues: CASRTGDQPQHF.

The chain uses TRBV6-1 and TRBJ1-6; D might be TRBD1 (5 bases). Trimming left V 3 bases short and J 1 base short, with 13 bases between. CDR3 length: 17 residues. The germline V gene has CDR1 MNHNS and CDR2 SASEGT. The CDR3, as DNA: TGTGCCAGCAGTGAGATGGCCCCAGGGTCCTATAATTCACCCCTCCACTTT. Translation gives CASSEMAPGSYNSPLHF.

The chain couples TRBV7-9 to TRBJ1-4; the match to TRBD1 covers 10 bases. V trimming: 5 bases; J trimming: 5 bases; junction bases outside the gene matches: 2. CDR1 is SEHNR and CDR2 is FQNEAQ in the germline V gene (reference sequence). The CDR3 length is 14 residues. The CDR3 nucleotides are TGTGCCAGCAGCATGGACAGGGGGAATGAAAAACTGTTTTTT. Amino acids: CASSMDRGNEKLFF.

The J gene is TRBJ1-3, the V gene TRBV18, with a weak D call TRBD1 (5 bases). Germline V gene lookup returns CDR1 KGHSH and CDR2 LQKENI. Trimming left V 3 bases short and J 0 bases short, with 15 bases between. The CDR3 sequence is 17 residues long. Here the CDR3 reads CASSPPQGASSGNTIYF. The DNA of the CDR3 is TGTGCCAGCTCACCCCCCCAAGGGGCCAGCTCTGGAAACACCATATATTTT.